This record covers a single TCR beta chain. CDR1 is LNHNV, CDR2 YYDKDF, per germline (reference sequence). CDR3 length equals 14 residues. Germline trimming cut 2 bases from V and 3 bases from J; bases unmatched to any gene: 3. The data belong to a study of Graves' ophthalmopathy and Graves' hyperthyroidism. From RNA, the CDR3 regions of TCR beta chains were amplified and sequenced. First-round RT-PCR employed HTBI primers, with a second-round multiplex PCR after it. TCRdb itself ran the multiplex PCR reads through MiXCR, one entry per CDR3 protein. This sample has roughly 300,000 distinct CDR3 sequences, with roughly 16% found just once. None of the included patients had other autoimmune diseases, uncontrolled infections, pregnancy or lactation, as these led to exclusion.

The specimen was peripheral blood. The V and J genes are TRBV15 and TRBJ2-5; 7 bases map to TRBD2. This clonotype was sampled from an adult man with Graves' ophthalmopathy. The CDR3 sequence is CATSRPSGKETQYF. The CDR3 DNA is TGTGCCACCAGCAGACCCAGCGGGAAAGAGACCCAGTACTTC.